Many counts were recorded for the clone carrying this TCR beta chain. The CDR3 is cut off 3 residues early in the read; its end comes from the germline J gene. This entry comes from a study of T cell clonality in common variable immunodeficiency. CDR3 size: 14 residues. V shed 5 bases, J shed 7 bases, and the junction held 8 bases outside the gene matches. From germline, CDR1 is LNHDA and CDR2 SQIVND (reference sequence). Here immunoSEQ multiplex PCR was the method, and the copy in TCRdb shows in-frame clones only, minus some. This record lists about 74,000 clones, none seen once only, and the top ten clones contain approximately 0.84%.

This chain uses TRBV19 with TRBJ2-4; 7 nucleotides agree with TRBD2. The sequence was obtained from a person between 18 and 69 years old in good health. The sequencing sample was made of peripheral blood mononuclear cells. CDR3 region: CASSGRELENIQYF. The sequenced CDR3 bases are TGTGCCAGTAGTGGGCGGGAGTTAGAGAACATT. The full variable domain, rest sourced from reference TRBV19 and TRBJ2-4, is DGGITQSPKYLFRKEGQNVTLSCEQNLNHDAMYWYRQDPGQGLRLIYYSQIVNDFQKGDIAEGYSVSREKKESFPLTVTSAQKNPTAFYLCASSGRELENIQYFGAGTRLSVL.